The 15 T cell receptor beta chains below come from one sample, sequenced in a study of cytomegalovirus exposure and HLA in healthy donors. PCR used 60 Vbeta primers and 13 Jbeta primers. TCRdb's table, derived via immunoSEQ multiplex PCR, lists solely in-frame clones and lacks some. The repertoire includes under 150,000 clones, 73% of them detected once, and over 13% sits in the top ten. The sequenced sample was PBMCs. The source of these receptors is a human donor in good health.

The CDR3 region has the DNA TGTGCCATCAGTCGTAGTGCGGGGGTGATCAACACCGGGGAGCTGTTTTTT. Protein sequence: CAISRSAGVINTGELFF. This chain links TRBV10-3 with TRBJ2-2; 7 bases are a match to TRBD2. The CDR3 covers 17 residues. Germline V gene lookup returns CDR1 ENHRY and CDR2 SYGVKD. Trimming at V came to 5 bases and at J to 2 bases, leaving 11 bases not matched to a gene.

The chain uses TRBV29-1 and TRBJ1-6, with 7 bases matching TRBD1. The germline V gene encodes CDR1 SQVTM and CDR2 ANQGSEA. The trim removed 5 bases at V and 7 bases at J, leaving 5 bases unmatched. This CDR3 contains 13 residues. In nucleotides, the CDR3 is TGCAGCGTTAAAGCAGGGGGGAATTCACCCCTCCACTTT. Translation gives CSVKAGGNSPLHF.

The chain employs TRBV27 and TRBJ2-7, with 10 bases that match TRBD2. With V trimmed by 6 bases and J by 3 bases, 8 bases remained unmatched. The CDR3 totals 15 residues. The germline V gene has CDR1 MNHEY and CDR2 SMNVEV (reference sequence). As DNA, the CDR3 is TGTGCCAGCAGGGAGATAGCGGGAGGTCACTACGAGCAGTACTTC. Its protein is CASREIAGGHYEQYF.

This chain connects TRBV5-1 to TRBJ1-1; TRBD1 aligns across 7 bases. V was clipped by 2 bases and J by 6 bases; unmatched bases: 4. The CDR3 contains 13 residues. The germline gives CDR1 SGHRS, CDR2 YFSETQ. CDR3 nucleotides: TGCGCCAGCAGCTTAACAGGGGACCCTGAAGCTTTCTTT. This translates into CASSLTGDPEAFF.

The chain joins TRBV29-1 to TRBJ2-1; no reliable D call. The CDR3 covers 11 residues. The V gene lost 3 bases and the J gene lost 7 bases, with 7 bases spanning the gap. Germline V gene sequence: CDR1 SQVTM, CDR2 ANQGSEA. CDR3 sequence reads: CSVDTRNEQFF. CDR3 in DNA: TGCAGCGTTGACACCAGGAATGAGCAGTTCTTC.

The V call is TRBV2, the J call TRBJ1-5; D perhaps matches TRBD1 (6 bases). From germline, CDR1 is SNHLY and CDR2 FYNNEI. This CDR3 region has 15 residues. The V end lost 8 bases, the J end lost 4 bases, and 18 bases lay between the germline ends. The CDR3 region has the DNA TGTGCCAGCGCGGTCCACTCAGGGGAAAATCAGCCCCAGCATTTT. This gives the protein CASAVHSGENQPQHF. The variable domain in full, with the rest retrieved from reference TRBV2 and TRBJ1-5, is EPEVTQTPSHQVTQMGQEVILRCVPISNHLYFYWYRQILGQKVEFLVSFYNNEISEKSEIFDDQFSVERPDGSNFTLKIRSTKLEDSAMYFCASAVHSGENQPQHFGDGTRLSIL.

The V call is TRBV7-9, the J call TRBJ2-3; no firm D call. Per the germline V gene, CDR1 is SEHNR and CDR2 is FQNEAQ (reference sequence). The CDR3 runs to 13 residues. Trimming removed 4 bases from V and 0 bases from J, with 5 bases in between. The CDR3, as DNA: TGTGCCAGCAGCTCGACAAGCACAGATACGCAGTATTTT. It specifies CASSSTSTDTQYF.

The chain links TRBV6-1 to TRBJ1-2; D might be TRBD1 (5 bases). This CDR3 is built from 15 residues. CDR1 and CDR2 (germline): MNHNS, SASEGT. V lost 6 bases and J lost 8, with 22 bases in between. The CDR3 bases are TGTGCCAGCAGCCTAACCTCTCAGGGATCGAGGGGCTACACCTTC. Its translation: CASSLTSQGSRGYTF.

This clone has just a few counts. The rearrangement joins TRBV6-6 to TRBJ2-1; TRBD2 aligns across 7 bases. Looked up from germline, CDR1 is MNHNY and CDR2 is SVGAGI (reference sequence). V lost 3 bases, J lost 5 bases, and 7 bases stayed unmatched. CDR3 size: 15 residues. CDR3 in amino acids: CASSYSSGRHNEQFF. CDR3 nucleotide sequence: TGTGCCAGCAGTTATTCTAGCGGCCGTCACAATGAGCAGTTCTTC.

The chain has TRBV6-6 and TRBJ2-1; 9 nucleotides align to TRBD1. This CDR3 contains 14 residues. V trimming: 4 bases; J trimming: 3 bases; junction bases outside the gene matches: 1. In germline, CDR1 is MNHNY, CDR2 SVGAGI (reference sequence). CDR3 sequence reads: CASSWTGDYNEQFF. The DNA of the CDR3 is TGTGCCAGCAGTTGGACAGGGGACTACAATGAGCAGTTCTTC.

The CDR3 spells CASSQVGGNPYEQYF. For the CDR3, the DNA is TGTGCCAGCAGCCAAGTGGGGGGGAACCCCTACGAGCAGTACTTC. This chain links TRBV4-2 with TRBJ2-7, with 7 nucleotides matching TRBD2. The ends lost 1 base at V and 2 bases at J; junction bases unmatched: 5. The germline CDR1 and CDR2 sequences are LGHNA and YNFKEQ. CDR3 length equals 15 residues.

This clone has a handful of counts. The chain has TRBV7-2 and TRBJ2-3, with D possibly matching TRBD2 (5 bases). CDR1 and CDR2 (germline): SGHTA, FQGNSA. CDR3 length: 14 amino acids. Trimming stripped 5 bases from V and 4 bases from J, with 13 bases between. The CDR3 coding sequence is TGTGCCAGCAGCCCCCGGCTGGGAGCAGATACGCAGTATTTT. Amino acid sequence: CASSPRLGADTQYF. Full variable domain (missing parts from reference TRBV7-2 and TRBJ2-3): GAGVSQSPSNKVTEKGKDVELRCDPISGHTALYWYRQSLGQGLEFLIYFQGNSAPDKSGLPSDRFSAERTGGSVSTLTIQRTQQEDSAVYLCASSPRLGADTQYFGPGTRLTVL.

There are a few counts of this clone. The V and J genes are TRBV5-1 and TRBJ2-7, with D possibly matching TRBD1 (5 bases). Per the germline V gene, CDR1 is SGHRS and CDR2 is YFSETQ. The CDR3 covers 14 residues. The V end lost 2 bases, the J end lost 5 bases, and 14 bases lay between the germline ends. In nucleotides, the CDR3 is TGCGCCAGCAGCTTTGGATTAGGGGTCAACGAGCAGTACTTC. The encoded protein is CASSFGLGVNEQYF. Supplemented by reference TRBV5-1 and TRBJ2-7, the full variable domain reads KAGVTQTPRYLIKTRGQQVTLSCSPISGHRSVSWYQQTPGQGLQFLFEYFSETQRNKGNFPGRFSGRQFSNSRSEMNVSTLELGDSALYLCASSFGLGVNEQYFGPGTRLTVT.

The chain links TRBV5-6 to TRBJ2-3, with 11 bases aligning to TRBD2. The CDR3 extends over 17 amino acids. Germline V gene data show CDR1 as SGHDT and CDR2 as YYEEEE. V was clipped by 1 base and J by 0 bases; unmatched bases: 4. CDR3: CASSLYSSGGSTDTQYF. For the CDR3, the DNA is TGTGCCAGCAGCTTGTATTCTAGCGGGGGGAGCACAGATACGCAGTATTTT.

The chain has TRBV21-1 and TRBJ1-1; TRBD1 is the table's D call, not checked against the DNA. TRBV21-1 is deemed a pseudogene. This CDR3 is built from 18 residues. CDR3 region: CASSKDSIRGSRNTEAFF. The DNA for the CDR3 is TGTGCCAGCAGCAAAGATAGTATAAGGGGGAGTAGGAACACTGAAGCTTTCTTT.